One T cell receptor beta chain is described in this entry. Its antigen remains unknown. The data are from a study of T cell responses to AZD1222 COVID-19 vaccine. Method: immunoSEQ multiplex PCR; TCRdb's copy keeps in-frame clones and lacks some. The sample records about 140,000 clones, approximately 90% being singletons. There are 15 residues in the CDR3. V was pared by 0 bases and J by 0 bases, with 9 bases between. Germline V gene sequence: CDR1 SGDLS, CDR2 YYNGEE. Findings and caveats of the study: Dominant at 160-218 and 743-854, vaccine-associated CD4 TCRs also spanned spike.

The sequence derives from an adult in good health. Material: peripheral blood, obtained on day 0 of AZD1222 vaccination. The V call is TRBV9, the J call TRBJ1-2; D may be TRBD1 (5 bases). The CDR3 loop is CASSVGDGANYGYTF. For the CDR3, the DNA is TGTGCCAGCAGCGTAGGGGACGGAGCTAACTATGGCTACACCTTC.